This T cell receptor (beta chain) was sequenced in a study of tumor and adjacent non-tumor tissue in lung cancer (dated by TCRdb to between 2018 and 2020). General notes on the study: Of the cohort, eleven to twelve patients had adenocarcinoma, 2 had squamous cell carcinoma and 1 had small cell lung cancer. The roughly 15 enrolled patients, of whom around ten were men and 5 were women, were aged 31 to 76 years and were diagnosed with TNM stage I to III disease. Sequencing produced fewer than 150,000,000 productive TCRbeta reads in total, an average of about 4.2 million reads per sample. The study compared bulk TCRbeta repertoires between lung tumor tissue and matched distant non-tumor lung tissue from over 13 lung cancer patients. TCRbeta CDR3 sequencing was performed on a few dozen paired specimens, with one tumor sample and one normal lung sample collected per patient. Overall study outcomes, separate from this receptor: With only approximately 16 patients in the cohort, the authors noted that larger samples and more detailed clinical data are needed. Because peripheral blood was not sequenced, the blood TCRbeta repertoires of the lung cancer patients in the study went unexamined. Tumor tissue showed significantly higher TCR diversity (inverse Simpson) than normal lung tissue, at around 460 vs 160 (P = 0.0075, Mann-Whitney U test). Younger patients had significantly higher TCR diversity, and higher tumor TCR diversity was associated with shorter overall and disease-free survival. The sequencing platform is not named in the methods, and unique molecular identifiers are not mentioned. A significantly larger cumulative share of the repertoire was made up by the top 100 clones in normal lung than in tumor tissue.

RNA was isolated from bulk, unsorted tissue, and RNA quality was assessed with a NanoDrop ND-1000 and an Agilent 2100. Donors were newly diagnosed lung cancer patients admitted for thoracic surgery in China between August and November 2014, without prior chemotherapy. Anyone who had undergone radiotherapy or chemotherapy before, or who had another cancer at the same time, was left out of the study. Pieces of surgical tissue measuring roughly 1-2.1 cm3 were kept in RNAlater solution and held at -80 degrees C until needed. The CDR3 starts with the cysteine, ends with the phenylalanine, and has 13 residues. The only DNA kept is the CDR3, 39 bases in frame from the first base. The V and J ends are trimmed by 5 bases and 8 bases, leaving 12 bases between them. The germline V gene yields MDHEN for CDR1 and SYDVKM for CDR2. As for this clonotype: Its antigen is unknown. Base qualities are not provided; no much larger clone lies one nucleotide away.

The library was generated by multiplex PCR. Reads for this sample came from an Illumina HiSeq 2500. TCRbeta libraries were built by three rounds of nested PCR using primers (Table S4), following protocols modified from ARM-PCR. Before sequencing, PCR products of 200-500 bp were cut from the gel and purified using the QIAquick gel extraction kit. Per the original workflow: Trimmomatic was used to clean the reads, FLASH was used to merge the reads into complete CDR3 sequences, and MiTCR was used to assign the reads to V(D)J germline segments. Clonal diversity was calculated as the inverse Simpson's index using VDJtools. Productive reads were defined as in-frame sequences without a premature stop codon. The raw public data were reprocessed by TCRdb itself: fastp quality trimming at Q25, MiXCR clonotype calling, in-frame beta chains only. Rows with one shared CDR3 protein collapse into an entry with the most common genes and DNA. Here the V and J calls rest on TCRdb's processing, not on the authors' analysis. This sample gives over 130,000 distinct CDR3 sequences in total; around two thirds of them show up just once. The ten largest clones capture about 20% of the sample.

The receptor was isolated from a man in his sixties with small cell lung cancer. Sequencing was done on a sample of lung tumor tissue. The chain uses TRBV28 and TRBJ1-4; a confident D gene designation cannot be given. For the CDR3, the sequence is CASSTQTGEKLFF. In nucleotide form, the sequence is TGTGCCAGCAGTACGCAGACGGGCGAAAAACTGTTTTTT.